The source of this T cell receptor (beta chain) is a study of CD8 T cells in Susac syndrome. On the study more broadly: There were Susac syndrome patients who were therapy-naive at blood draw, others on corticosteroids, and others on intravenous immunoglobulin alone.

General study points: CD4+ T cell repertoires in Susac syndrome lacked clonal expansion.

In regard to this clonotype: Its target is unknown.

CDR1 is SGHAT and CDR2 is FQNNGV in the germline V gene. CDR3 length equals 16 residues. Trimming stripped 4 bases from V and 6 bases from J, with 22 bases between. Random hexamers were used to reverse transcribe an amount of roughly 0.45 to 1 ug RNA. Amplification of TCR beta CDR3 across 54 Vbeta and 13 Jbeta was performed with immunoSEQ multiplex PCR. Each CDR3 protein gets one entry after TCRdb re-called the immunoSEQ multiplex PCR reads with MiXCR. Of some 180,000 distinct CDR3 sequences detected, around nine tenths appear once; the ten largest clones hold approximately 0.09%. The sample consisted of CD4+ T cells from PBMCs. The receptor was isolated from a human donor with Susac syndrome. The rearrangement links TRBV11-2 to TRBJ2-7; tentatively, D is TRBD1 (8 bases). CDR3 sequence reads: CASSYHRGGTYGEQYF. The DNA for the CDR3 is TGTGCCAGCAGCTACCACAGGGGGGGGACCTACGGCGAGCAGTACTTC.